This T cell receptor (beta chain) derives from a study of technical replicates of blood from several donors. Trimming at V came to 5 bases and at J to 0 bases, leaving 6 bases not matched to a gene. The CDR3 extends over 16 amino acids. Germline CDR1 reads SGHVS; CDR2 reads FQNEAQ. Generated by immunoSEQ multiplex PCR, the TCRdb table keeps only in-frame clones and is missing some. Of 90,000 to 100,000 clones in the sample, about 96% are singletons; the top ten hold about 0.34%. The TCR was taken from a human donor in good health. V and J are TRBV7-8 and TRBJ2-7; 11 nucleotides agree with TRBD2. What was sequenced was T cells isolated from PBMCs. The CDR3 DNA follows: TGTGCCAGCAGCAGATCCGGGACTAGCGGCTCCTACGAGCAGTACTTC. It yields the protein CASSRSGTSGSYEQYF.